The 5 T cell receptor beta chains below come from one sample, sequenced in a study of early T cells in non-severe SARS-CoV-2 infection. One entry per CDR3 protein, called by TCRdb with MiXCR from the 5' RACE reads. The table records approximately 110,000 distinct CDR3 sequences, more than 12% of them present only once. The sample taken for sequencing was whole blood. These receptors all come from an adult who was a healthcare worker with PCR-confirmed SARS-CoV-2 infection or an uninfected control (not recorded which).

As DNA, the CDR3 is TGTGCCAGTAGTATTTTTCATGGACCTGGTGAAAAACTGTTTTTT. Amino acids: CASSIFHGPGEKLFF. The V gene is TRBV19, the J gene TRBJ1-4; D ambiguous. CDR1 is LNHDA, CDR2 SQIVND, per germline (reference sequence). V dropped 3 bases and J dropped 7 bases, with 15 bases sitting between them. The CDR3 totals 15 residues.

In this sample, this clonotype turned up many times. V and J are TRBV30 and TRBJ1-6, with D possibly matching TRBD1 (6 bases). The CDR3 is made up of 14 amino acids. The V and J ends lost 2 bases and 10 bases respectively, with 15 bases between them. Germline values: CDR1 GTSNPN, CDR2 SVGIG (reference sequence). CDR3: CAWSRLGARSPLHF. The CDR3, as DNA: TGTGCCTGGAGTCGACTGGGGGCAAGGTCACCCCTCCACTTT.

The V gene is TRBV29-1, the J gene TRBJ1-1, with D perhaps TRBD1 (5 bases). This CDR3 is 13 amino acids long. Germline lookup yields CDR1 SQVTM and CDR2 ANQGSEA. V lost 5 bases and J 6 bases, leaving 16 bases between the germline ends. The CDR3 DNA is TGCAGCGTTCGTCTGGGGGTGGGCGCTGAAGCTTTCTTT. Its translation: CSVRLGVGAEAFF. Together with reference TRBV29-1 and TRBJ1-1, the CDR3 gives the full variable domain: SAVISQKPSRDICQRGTSLTIQCQVDSQVTMMFWYRQQPGQSLTLIATANQGSEATYESGFVIDKFPISRPNLTFSTLTVSNMSPEDSSIYLCSVRLGVGAEAFFGQGTRLTVV.

The genes are TRBV4-1 and TRBJ1-1; D is unclear. Trimming stripped 1 base from V and 3 bases from J, with 9 bases between. Germline-derived CDR1 and CDR2 are MGHRA and YSYEKL. This CDR3 has 14 residues. The CDR3 bases are TGCGCCAGCAGCCAAGCGGGTTTAGACACTGAAGCTTTCTTT. It codes for CASSQAGLDTEAFF.

This clonotype occurred a few times. The chain is built from TRBV12-3 or TRBV12-4 and TRBJ1-1; D not certain. This CDR3 is 14 amino acids long. Trimming left V 2 bases short and J 4 bases short, with 11 bases between. CDR3 protein: CASSLIVASTEAFF. DNA for the CDR3: TGTGCCAGCAGTTTAATTGTGGCCAGCACTGAAGCTTTCTTT.